The next 30 T cell receptor beta chains were all read from a single sample in a study of spatial heterogeneity in lung cancer. Study-level findings and limits: Tumor mutation count correlated with how many alpha and beta TCRs expanded intratumorally.

No cognate antigen is known for these TCRs. This sample's time point: sample taken at primary tumor resection. Each CDR3 protein is one row after TCRdb ran MiXCR on the 5' RACE reads. The sample consists of some 11,000 distinct CDR3 sequences, 4.5% to 6.5% of them appearing once. The sequencing here drew on lung tumor tissue, taken at surgery. These receptors all stem from a male donor with early-stage non-small cell lung cancer.

This clonotype has at least ten counts. Since the library was made to target alpha chains, this beta chain is a stray read and its abundance is not meaningful. The chain uses TRBV2 and TRBJ2-2, with a tentative D call TRBD2 (5 bases). Trimming took 3 bases from V and 7 from J, leaving 12 bases between them. This CDR3 has 14 amino acids. CDR1 is SNHLY, CDR2 FYNNEI, per germline. As DNA, the CDR3 is TGTGCCAGCAGTGACAGAGCGGCGGGCGGGGAGCTGTTTTTT. Its protein is CASSDRAAGGELFF. Complete variable domain (other parts from reference TRBV2 and TRBJ2-2): EPEVTQTPSHQVTQMGQEVILRCVPISNHLYFYWYRQILGQKVEFLVSFYNNEISEKSEIFDDQFSVERPDGSNFTLKIRSTKLEDSAMYFCASSDRAAGGELFFGEGSRLTVL.

This clonotype was seen ten or more times. This beta chain is a stray sequence in a library constructed for alpha chains; its clone size is not meaningful. The chain couples TRBV20-1 to TRBJ1-1, with 9 bases fitting TRBD1. CDR3 length equals 12 residues. The germline CDR1 and CDR2 sequences are DFQATT and SNEGSKA (reference sequence). The V gene end was trimmed by 5 bases and the J gene end by 8 bases; junction bases not matched to a gene: 6. For the CDR3, the DNA is TGCAGTGCTCAGCGGGACAGGGCAGAAGCTTTCTTT. It is translated as CSAQRDRAEAFF.

In its sample, this clonotype was seen many times. This beta chain represents an off-target read in a library built for alpha chains; its size is of limited meaning. The chain combines TRBV29-1 with TRBJ2-3, with TRBD2 as a possible D gene (6 bases). CDR3 length equals 13 residues. Germline values: CDR1 SQVTM, CDR2 ANQGSEA. V was pared by 6 bases and J by 2 bases, with 12 bases between. The DNA of the CDR3 is TGCAGCGTGGGGTGGGGACTCACAGATACGCAGTATTTT. Its protein is CSVGWGLTDTQYF.

This clonotype was recorded many times. As an off-target read in a library built for alpha chains, this beta chain has a frequency of little significance. J is TRBJ1-5 and V is TRBV28; 9 nucleotides match TRBD1. The CDR3 consists of 15 residues. Germline lookup yields CDR1 MDHEN and CDR2 SYDVKM. After removal of 6 bases from V and 2 bases from J, the junction contained 5 bases not matched to a gene. The CDR3 protein is CASRLRDRGNQPQHF. The CDR3 DNA is TGTGCCAGCAGGCTCCGGGACAGGGGCAATCAGCCCCAGCATTTT.

This clonotype was seen many times. This beta chain was picked up by a library intended for alpha chains and is off target, so its count carries little meaning. The J gene is TRBJ1-1, the V gene TRBV9, with no clear D. The CDR3 runs 14 residues. V lost 0 bases to trimming and J lost 3 bases, with 9 bases between them. The germline CDR1 and CDR2 sequences are SGDLS and YYNGEE. CDR3 nucleotide sequence: TGTGCCAGCAGCGTAGCTCCAGCTGACACTGAAGCTTTCTTT. This sequence encodes CASSVAPADTEAFF.

This clonotype appeared many times. This beta chain turned up in a library designed for alpha chains; as an off-target read, its abundance says little. The gene calls are TRBV30 and TRBJ1-1; D remains ambiguous. V lost 5 bases and J 4 bases, leaving 8 bases between the germline ends. The CDR3 contains 11 residues. CDR1 is GTSNPN, CDR2 SVGIG, per germline (reference sequence). The CDR3 spells CAWGSGTEAFF. CDR3 sequence (DNA): TGTGCCTGGGGATCGGGCACTGAAGCTTTCTTT.

As for this clonotype: Found in a library prepared for alpha chains, this beta chain is an off-target read, and its abundance has little meaning. The chain joins TRBV5-1 to TRBJ2-3; possibly TRBD1 or TRBD2 for D (5 bases each). The germline gives CDR1 SGHRS, CDR2 YFSETQ. The V end was cut by 4 bases, the J end by 6 bases, with 18 bases between. The CDR3 runs to 15 residues. The CDR3 bases are TGCGCCAGCAGCCCGGGACGGACCCCCGAGGATACGCAGTATTTT. It encodes CASSPGRTPEDTQYF. Complete variable domain (other parts from reference TRBV5-1 and TRBJ2-3): KAGVTQTPRYLIKTRGQQVTLSCSPISGHRSVSWYQQTPGQGLQFLFEYFSETQRNKGNFPGRFSGRQFSNSRSEMNVSTLELGDSALYLCASSPGRTPEDTQYFGPGTRLTVL.

The table lists this clonotype with many counts. This beta chain slipped into a library made for alpha chains as a stray read, so its size is not meaningful. This sequence joins TRBV27 and TRBJ2-7, with D hard to call. Trimming took off 5 bases at V and 4 bases at J, with 12 bases between the two ends. This CDR3 comprises 13 residues. The germline gives CDR1 MNHEY, CDR2 SMNVEV (reference sequence). The CDR3 DNA is TGTGCCAGCAGTCCCCCATGGGGTTACGAGCAGTACTTC. Translation gives CASSPPWGYEQYF.

This clonotype was observed many times. This beta chain turned up in a library designed for alpha chains; as an off-target read, its abundance says little. V gene TRBV12-3 or TRBV12-4 combines with J gene TRBJ1-2, with D perhaps TRBD1 (5 bases). The CDR3 has 14 amino acids. Trimming shortened V by 6 bases and J by 4 bases, and 15 bases separated the two germline ends. The CDR3 sequence is CASRFGTGSYGYTF. The CDR3 nucleotides read TGTGCCAGCAGGTTTGGTACAGGCAGCTATGGCTACACCTTC.

For this clonotype: The library was built for alpha chains, so this beta chain is an off-target read and its size means little. The gene calls are TRBV5-5 and TRBJ1-2; TRBD1 is a possible D gene (6 bases). The CDR3 totals 12 residues. The germline gives CDR1 SGHKS, CDR2 YYEKEE (reference sequence). Trimming pared 4 bases from V and 6 bases from J, leaving 10 bases between. CDR3 in amino acids: CASSTDRDGYTF. The CDR3 bases are TGTGCCAGCAGCACGGACAGAGATGGCTACACCTTC.

This clonotype was seen a handful of times. Being off target in a library aimed at alpha chains, this beta chain has a size of little meaning. The chain recombines TRBV28 with TRBJ1-6; no clear D. CDR3 size: 16 residues. Germline V gene lookup returns CDR1 MDHEN and CDR2 SYDVKM. The V end lost 6 bases, the J end lost 10 bases, and 22 bases lay between the germline ends. The CDR3 DNA follows: TGTGCCAGCAGGCCTACCCGGCAGGTGGTGGGGTCACCCCTCCACTTT. Translation: CASRPTRQVVGSPLHF.

This clonotype is judged medium-sized (0.01 to 0.1%). The library was prepared for alpha chains; this beta chain is a stray read, so its frequency means little. The V and J genes are TRBV4-3 and TRBJ2-1; no definite D call. The germline CDR1 and CDR2 sequences are LGHNA and YSLEER. CDR3 length: 13 residues. With 0 bases removed from V and 6 bases from J, the gap between germline ends came to 6 bases. CDR3 nucleotides: TGCGCCAGCAGCCAAGAAATTAGCAATGAGCAGTTCTTC. Protein product: CASSQEISNEQFF.

As concerns this clonotype: A library prepared for alpha chains yielded this beta chain as an off-target read; its size is of little meaning. The gene calls are TRBV3-1 and TRBJ1-1; D unclear. Looked up from germline, CDR1 is LGHDT and CDR2 is YNNKEL (reference sequence). The CDR3 length is 12 residues. The ends were cut back, 3 bases at V and 0 bases at J, with 2 bases in the middle. DNA for the CDR3: TGTGCCAGCAGCCAGGTGAACACTGAAGCTTTCTTT. It codes for CASSQVNTEAFF.

This clonotype was counted ten times or more. This beta chain was picked up by a library intended for alpha chains and is off target, so its count carries little meaning. V is TRBV6-1 and J is TRBJ2-7; D is possibly TRBD2 (6 bases). V lost 5 bases, J lost 3 bases, and 17 bases lay in between. CDR1 and CDR2 from the germline V gene are MNHNS and SASEGT. The CDR3 has 15 residues. CDR3 bases: TGTGCCAGCAGTAGTCCCGGGACTGGTATCTACGAGCAGTACTTC. Translation: CASSSPGTGIYEQYF.

This clonotype was found many times. This beta chain is a stray read from a library made for alpha chains; its abundance is not meaningful. The chain couples TRBV6-6 to TRBJ2-3; TRBD1 might be the D (5 bases). CDR1 MNHNY and CDR2 SVGAGI come from the germline V gene (reference sequence). This CDR3 region has 14 residues. V was clipped by 6 bases and J by 2 bases, with 12 bases between them. Written as DNA, the CDR3 is TGTGCCAGCAGGGCAGAAGGGGACACAGATACGCAGTATTTT. Its protein is CASRAEGDTDTQYF.

Details on this clonotype: Because this beta chain is a stray read in a library intended to capture alpha chains, its abundance should not be given much weight. CDR3 loop: CASSRTRSSGSTDTQYF. The CDR3 DNA sequence: TGTGCCAGCAGTCGAACCCGCTCTAGCGGGAGCACAGATACGCAGTATTTT. The chain couples TRBV6-5 to TRBJ2-3, with 8 bases lining up with TRBD2. Germline-derived CDR1 and CDR2 are MNHEY and SVGAGI. Trimming cost V 5 bases and J 0 bases; bases outside gene matches: 10. This CDR3 contains 17 residues.

On this clonotype: Because the library targeted alpha chains, this beta chain is an off-target read whose size means little. J is TRBJ1-5 and V is TRBV7-2; tentatively, D is TRBD1 (5 bases). Trimming removed 0 bases at V and 7 bases at J, with 7 bases between. The CDR3 length is 13 residues. Germline V CDR1 and CDR2: SGHTA, FQGNSA. CDR3 DNA sequence: TGTGCCAGCAGCTTAGCGGCAGGGCAGCCCCAGCATTTT. It specifies CASSLAAGQPQHF.

This clonotype ranks as medium-sized. This beta chain is an unintended read in a library built for alpha chains; its size means little. The chain couples TRBV6-6 to TRBJ1-1; the D gene is possibly TRBD1 (5 bases). Per the germline V gene, CDR1 is MNHNY and CDR2 is SVGAGI (reference sequence). V gave up 8 bases and J gave up 6 bases, with 19 bases separating them. This CDR3 is 14 amino acids long. The CDR3 spells CASRIGAESAEAFF. The CDR3 DNA is TGTGCCAGCCGTATAGGGGCCGAGTCAGCTGAAGCTTTCTTT.

This clonotype was detected ten times or more. This beta chain is an unintended read in a library built for alpha chains; its size means little. The gene calls are TRBV18 and TRBJ1-3; D unclear. CDR3 length: 16 amino acids. Germline assignment: CDR1 KGHSH and CDR2 LQKENI. The ends were cut back, 6 bases at V and 0 bases at J, with 15 bases in the middle. CDR3 nucleotide sequence: TGTGCCAGCTCTTCTCTGGGCGGCGACTCTGGAAACACCATATATTTT. It is translated as CASSSLGGDSGNTIYF.

At least ten counts were recorded for this clonotype. This beta chain is a stray read from a library made for alpha chains; its abundance is not meaningful. The chain carries TRBV18 and TRBJ1-5; TRBD1 matches at 8 bases. This CDR3 has 13 amino acids. The V and J ends lost 8 bases and 5 bases, in that order; junction bases with no gene match: 5. Germline values: CDR1 KGHSH, CDR2 LQKENI. CDR3 coding DNA: TGTGCCAGCACAAAGGACAGGGATCAGCCCCAGCATTTT. Encoded protein: CASTKDRDQPQHF.

This clonotype was seen repeatedly, ten times or more. This beta chain is an off-target read within a library intended for alpha chains, so its frequency means little. The V and J genes are TRBV6-2 or TRBV6-3 and TRBJ1-2; D gene unclear. CDR3 length equals 13 residues. V lost 7 bases and J lost 0, with 9 bases in between. Germline V gene sequence: CDR1 MNHEY, CDR2 SVGEGT. The DNA for the CDR3 is TGTGCCAGCACCCCACGACCTAACTATGGCTACACCTTC. Translation: CASTPRPNYGYTF.

This clonotype was seen ten or more times. This beta chain is a stray read from a library made for alpha chains; its abundance is not meaningful. This chain uses TRBV12-5 with TRBJ2-7; 7 bases are a match to TRBD1. The V gene's germline CDR1 is LGHNT and CDR2 FRNRAP. After removal of 0 bases from V and 6 bases from J, the junction contained 5 bases not matched to a gene. The CDR3 is 14 residues long. CDR3 in DNA: TGTGCTAGTGGTTTGGTCGGGACAGCTCGCGAGCAGTACTTC. The encoded protein is CASGLVGTAREQYF.

Ten or more counts support this clonotype. Because this beta chain is a stray read in a library intended to capture alpha chains, its abundance should not be given much weight. The chain has TRBV6-2 or TRBV6-3 and TRBJ2-7; D may correspond to TRBD1 or TRBD2 (5 bases each). The CDR3 length is 12 residues. Trimming removed 6 bases from V and 7 bases from J, with 13 bases in between. Germline lookup yields CDR1 MNHEY and CDR2 SVGEGT. CDR3 amino acids: CASRGPSREQYF. The CDR3 DNA reads as TGTGCCAGCAGGGGACCCTCGCGTGAGCAGTACTTC.

The sample holds many counts of this clonotype. Little can be read into the size of this beta chain, an off-target read in a library designed for alpha chains. The CDR3 spells CATRTGGLTDTQYF. The CDR3 region has the DNA TGTGCCACCAGAACAGGGGGCCTCACAGATACGCAGTATTTT. The rearrangement uses TRBV15 and TRBJ2-3; 9 bases fit TRBD1. CDR3 size: 14 residues. V lost 6 bases, J lost 2 bases, and 3 bases stayed unmatched. Germline CDR1 and CDR2: LNHNV and YYDKDF (reference sequence).

Relative to its sample, this clonotype is medium-sized. A library prepared for alpha chains yielded this beta chain as an off-target read; its size is of little meaning. The chain combines TRBV4-1 with TRBJ2-1; D tentatively reads TRBD1 or TRBD2 (5 bases each). Germline V CDR1 and CDR2: MGHRA, YSYEKL. This CDR3 is built from 16 residues. Trimming left V 1 base short and J 0 bases short, with 10 bases between. The CDR3 DNA reads as TGCGCCAGCAGCCAAGGGGACGGAGTCTCCTACAATGAGCAGTTCTTC. This gives the protein CASSQGDGVSYNEQFF.

This clonotype has more than one count but fewer than ten. This beta chain slipped into a library made for alpha chains as a stray read, so its size is not meaningful. The rearrangement uses TRBV20-1 and TRBJ2-7, with D uncertain. V lost 6 bases and J lost 0, with 21 bases in between. The CDR3 contains 16 residues. Germline V gives CDR1 DFQATT, CDR2 SNEGSKA (reference sequence). The CDR3 DNA reads TGCAGTGCAAAACGACCTGGTAGGACCAACTCCTACGAGCAGTACTTC. Encoded protein: CSAKRPGRTNSYEQYF.

This clonotype has at least ten counts. This beta chain represents an off-target read in a library built for alpha chains; its size is of limited meaning. The rearrangement links TRBV27 to TRBJ1-2; TRBD1 matches 10 bases. The CDR3 sequence is 16 residues long. CDR1 MNHEY and CDR2 SMNVEV come from the germline V gene (reference sequence). The V segment lost 3 bases and the J segment 2 bases; nucleotides outside the gene matches: 6. This chain's CDR3 is CASSLRGQGPNYGYTF. DNA of the CDR3: TGTGCCAGCAGTTTGCGGGGACAGGGGCCCAACTATGGCTACACCTTC.

As regards this clonotype: The junction departs from the called germline gene at one end, perhaps through a read error. Because the library targeted alpha chains, this beta chain is an off-target read whose size means little. The chain uses TRBV5-6 and TRBJ2-7; perhaps TRBD1 as D (6 bases). CDR1 SGHDT and CDR2 YYEEEE come from the germline V gene. The CDR3 has 13 residues. CDR3 sequence (DNA): TGTGTCAGCAGACAACTCACAGGGTACGAGCGGTACTTC. Translating gives CVSRQLTGYERYF.

This clonotype showed up just a few times. This beta chain is a stray read from a library made for alpha chains; its abundance is not meaningful. V and J are TRBV7-9 and TRBJ1-1; D is unclear. Germline CDR1 and CDR2: SEHNR and FQNEAQ (reference sequence). The CDR3 contains 15 residues. V dropped 1 base and J dropped 0 bases, with 9 bases sitting between them. The CDR3 bases are TGTGCCAGCAGCTTAGTATACAGCTTGAACACTGAAGCTTTCTTT. It is translated as CASSLVYSLNTEAFF.

The table lists this clonotype with many counts. This beta chain appears as a stray read in a library generated for alpha chains; its size is not informative. V usage is TRBV12-3 or TRBV12-4 and J usage is TRBJ2-3, with D hard to call. The CDR3 sequence is 13 residues long. Trimming pared 3 bases from V and 1 base from J, leaving 5 bases between. CDR3 DNA sequence: TGTGCCAGCAGTTTTGGGGGCACAGATACGCAGTATTTT. It is translated as CASSFGGTDTQYF.